This T cell receptor (beta chain) is drawn from a study of T cell responses to AZD1222 COVID-19 vaccine. General study findings and limits: The sample set comprised mostly white British donors with more females, and clonal diversity was possibly underestimated. Baseline serology detected seropositivity in only a handful of AZD1222 recipients. A rise in Spike-specific TCR breadth and depth followed two AZD1222 doses.

A remark on this clone: Its target is not known.

Assay used: immunoSEQ multiplex PCR; TCRdb lists only in-frame clones, some missing. Among 110,000 or so clones listed, roughly 90% were seen once. The J segment lost 6 bases and the V segment lost 2 bases, leaving 5 bases of the junction unmatched. The CDR3 length is 15 residues. Germline V gene lookup returns CDR1 MDHEN and CDR2 SYDVKM. This chain links TRBV28 with TRBJ1-5, with 9 bases matching TRBD1. This specimen was peripheral blood, taken on day 0 of MenACWY control vaccination. This receptor was identified in an adult in good health. This CDR3 is CASSLSGQGFQPQHF. The CDR3 DNA follows: TGTGCCAGCAGTTTAAGCGGACAGGGGTTTCAGCCCCAGCATTTT.